This T cell receptor beta chain is drawn from a study of breast tumors, draining lymph nodes, adjacent tissues. At least ten counts were recorded for this clonotype. TCRdb re-analysed the multiplex PCR reads in MiXCR, keeping a single row per CDR3 protein. Among tens of thousands of distinct CDR3 sequences listed, more than 20% were seen once. With 5 bases removed from V and 4 bases from J, the gap between germline ends came to 17 bases. Germline loops: CDR1 SGHTA, CDR2 FQGNSA. The CDR3 sequence is 15 residues long. The clonotype originates from a female donor with breast cancer. Some clones in this sample may be carry-over from other donors' samples. The chain links TRBV7-2 to TRBJ2-5; no reliable D call. The specimen was breast tumor tissue. The CDR3 DNA reads TGTGCCAGCAGCCCATGGGCTAGTAATTCAGAGACCCAGTACTTC. It codes for CASSPWASNSETQYF.